These 6 T cell receptor beta chains originate from one sample sequenced in a study of control samples from healthy donors and cancer patients. Data came from immunoSEQ multiplex PCR; TCRdb stores just in-frame clones and leaves some out. The table has 17,000 or so clones, around 83% seen once. Specimen: PBMCs. The source is a woman between 70 and 85 years old with colorectal cancer.

The chain is built from TRBV5-6 and TRBJ2-3; a possible D gene is TRBD2 (5 bases). The CDR3 runs 12 residues. Trimming cost V 5 bases and J 8 bases, with 12 bases left between them. Germline assignment: CDR1 SGHDT and CDR2 YYEEEE. CDR3 DNA sequence: TGTGCCAGCAGTCAGGAGGTGGGTACGCAGTATTTT. Translated, it gives CASSQEVGTQYF.

The V gene is TRBV7-3, the J gene TRBJ1-5; D is ambiguous. Trimming cost V 4 bases and J 11 bases, with 15 bases left between them. Germline V gene data show CDR1 as SGHTA and CDR2 as FQGTGA. CDR3 length: 13 amino acids. This CDR3 reads CASSSSPHSAQHF. The CDR3 DNA follows: TGTGCCAGCAGCTCCTCCCCCCATTCAGCCCAGCATTTT. Based on the CDR3 plus reference TRBV7-3 and TRBJ1-5, the full variable domain is GAGVSQTPSNKVTEKGKYVELRCDPISGHTALYWYRQSLGQGPEFLIYFQGTGAADDSGLPNDRFFAVRPEGSVSTLKIQRTERGDSAVYLCASSSSPHSAQHFGDGTRLSIL.

V and J are TRBV6-4 and TRBJ1-5; D ambiguous. The CDR3 is 14 residues long. CDR1 MRHNA and CDR2 SNTAGT come from the germline V gene. Trimming removed 4 bases at V and 2 bases at J, with 9 bases between. The DNA of the CDR3 is TGTGCCAGCAGTGCCAGTCCGGGCAATCAGCCCCAGCATTTT. Its protein is CASSASPGNQPQHF.

V gene TRBV2 combines with J gene TRBJ1-2; no clear D. Trimming cost V 4 bases and J 5 bases, with 11 bases left between them. The CDR3 runs 13 residues. Germline CDR1 is SNHLY and CDR2 is FYNNEI. The CDR3 DNA follows: TGTGCCAGCAGTGCGACGACACCATATGGCTACACCTTC. It encodes CASSATTPYGYTF. Based on the CDR3 plus reference TRBV2 and TRBJ1-2, the full variable domain is EPEVTQTPSHQVTQMGQEVILRCVPISNHLYFYWYRQILGQKVEFLVSFYNNEISEKSEIFDDQFSVERPDGSNFTLKIRSTKLEDSAMYFCASSATTPYGYTFGSGTRLTVV.

Here the CDR3 DNA reads TGTGCCAGCAGTTATATCCCTCTGACAGGGTTCACCGGGGAGCTGTTTTTT. The encoded protein is CASSYIPLTGFTGELFF. This chain links TRBV27 with TRBJ2-2; 7 nucleotides agree with TRBD1. The J segment lost 4 bases and the V segment lost 4 bases, leaving 12 bases of the junction unmatched. Germline loops: CDR1 MNHEY, CDR2 SMNVEV (reference sequence). CDR3 length equals 17 residues.

This clone is a singleton in its sample. V is TRBV5-6 and J is TRBJ2-2, with D perhaps TRBD2 (5 bases). Germline-derived CDR1 and CDR2 are SGHDT and YYEEEE. The CDR3 length is 17 residues. Trimming pared 1 base from V and 0 bases from J, leaving 13 bases between. The CDR3 DNA is TGTGCCAGCAGCTTGCTAGGGAGAAGAACGAACACCGGGGAGCTGTTTTTT. Protein: CASSLLGRRTNTGELFF.